One T cell receptor beta chain is described in this entry. This record comes from a study of T cells after yellow fever vaccination. Universal primer sites and UMIs were introduced during 5'RACE template-switching synthesis of TCR cDNA. A single record per CDR3 protein comes from TCRdb applying MiXCR to the 5' RACE reads. Here the sample spans some 320,000 distinct CDR3 sequences, about 10% being singletons. This receptor was obtained from a man aged 18-30 years who received the YFV17D yellow fever vaccine. The sample in question was CD4+ T cells sorted from PBMCs, obtained 45 days after the yellow fever booster vaccination.

The CDR3 spells CASSNLGVNQPQHF. The CDR3 region has the DNA TGTGCCAGCAGTAACCTCGGGGTCAATCAGCCCCAGCATTTT. The chain recombines TRBV6-5 with TRBJ1-5, with D unclear. The V and J ends lost 5 bases and 3 bases respectively, with 11 bases between them. Germline V gene data show CDR1 as MNHEY and CDR2 as SVGAGI. The length of the CDR3 is 14 residues.